This passage covers 24 T cell receptor beta chains from one sample sequenced in a study of blood T cell repertoires in COVID-19. Only in-frame clones appear in the TCRdb table, and some are missing; sequencing was by immunoSEQ multiplex PCR. This table has a few hundred thousand clones, approximately 91% appearing once. The material sequenced was PBMCs or T cells enriched from blood (not recorded which). The receptors here all came from a woman in her sixties who had recovered from COVID-19.

The chain carries TRBV24-1 and TRBJ2-2, with D possibly being TRBD1 (5 bases). Germline-derived CDR1 and CDR2 are KGHDR and SFDVKD. This CDR3 is built from 16 residues. Deletions cut 1 base from V and 0 bases from J, with 8 bases between. The CDR3 sequence is CATSDFKDTNTGELFF. CDR3 nucleotides: TGTGCCACCAGTGATTTCAAGGACACGAACACCGGGGAGCTGTTTTTT.

The V gene is TRBV27, the J gene TRBJ1-2; D is unresolved. V lost 3 bases and J lost 7, with 12 bases in between. The CDR3 is made up of 13 amino acids. Germline V gene sequence: CDR1 MNHEY, CDR2 SMNVEV (reference sequence). The CDR3 DNA sequence: TGTGCCAGCAGTTTGGTTGGTAGTTCTGGCTACACCTTC. Protein: CASSLVGSSGYTF.

The chain carries TRBV5-1 and TRBJ1-2; D is perhaps TRBD1 (5 bases). The CDR3 spans 15 residues. Trimming stripped 0 bases from V and 4 bases from J, with 13 bases between. Germline lookup yields CDR1 SGHRS and CDR2 YFSETQ. CDR3 coding DNA: TGCGCCAGCAGCTTGGTGGCAGGGACTAGCTATGGCTACACCTTC. This encodes CASSLVAGTSYGYTF.

The chain links TRBV28 to TRBJ2-7, with 14 bases matching TRBD2. Germline loops: CDR1 MDHEN, CDR2 SYDVKM. CDR3 size: 20 residues. The V and J ends lost 5 bases and 3 bases, in that order; junction bases with no gene match: 18. CDR3 amino acids: CASSPPAPGLAGAGGYEQYF. CDR3 nucleotides: TGTGCCAGCAGTCCCCCTGCACCGGGACTAGCGGGGGCCGGAGGCTACGAGCAGTACTTC.

The chain joins TRBV3-1 (or the pseudogene TRBV3-2) to TRBJ2-3; 8 bases line up with TRBD2. The CDR3 is made up of 14 amino acids. With 4 bases clipped from V and 7 bases from J, the junction kept 7 bases outside the gene matches. Germline CDR1 and CDR2: LGHDT and YNNKEL (reference sequence). As DNA, the CDR3 is TGTGCCAGCAGCCCCAGCGGGGGAATATATACGCAGTATTTT. It yields the protein CASSPSGGIYTQYF.

The chain has TRBV7-9 and TRBJ1-1, with D maybe TRBD1 (6 bases). The CDR3 consists of 15 residues. Germline CDR1 reads SEHNR; CDR2 reads FQNEAQ (reference sequence). Trimming stripped 5 bases from V and 4 bases from J, with 17 bases between. This CDR3 reads CASSPPGDRGTEAFF. Here the CDR3 DNA reads TGTGCCAGCAGCCCCCCAGGGGATCGCGGCACTGAAGCTTTCTTT.

The chain recombines TRBV19 with TRBJ2-7; 8 nucleotides match TRBD1. V lost 7 bases, J lost 6 bases, and 8 bases stayed unmatched. The CDR3 contains 13 residues. Germline-derived CDR1 and CDR2 are LNHDA and SQIVND (reference sequence). As DNA, the CDR3 is TGTGCCAGTACGGGACAGGTGAGATCCGAGCAGTACTTC. Amino acids: CASTGQVRSEQYF. The full variable domain, completed using reference TRBV19 and TRBJ2-7, is DGGITQSPKYLFRKEGQNVTLSCEQNLNHDAMYWYRQDPGQGLRLIYYSQIVNDFQKGDIAEGYSVSREKKESFPLTVTSAQKNPTAFYLCASTGQVRSEQYFGPGTRLTVT.

The chain links TRBV10-1 to TRBJ2-3, with TRBD2 matching over 13 bases. The CDR3 has 18 residues. V dropped 3 bases and J dropped 4; count of bases not matched to a gene: 10. Germline V lookup: CDR1 WNHNN, CDR2 SYGVQD (reference sequence). The CDR3 reads CASSDPSRLAGGPDTQYF. Here the CDR3 DNA reads TGCGCCAGCAGTGATCCTTCCCGACTAGCGGGGGGACCAGATACGCAGTATTTT.

The J gene is TRBJ1-2, the V gene TRBV3-1 (or the pseudogene TRBV3-2); 10 bases align to TRBD1. This CDR3 comprises 16 residues. Germline V lookup: CDR1 LGHDT, CDR2 YNNKEL (reference sequence). The junction had 17 bases not matched to a gene; V was cut back by 4 bases and J by 12 bases. CDR3 loop: CASSLLEAGQGLSHTF. CDR3 DNA sequence: TGTGCCAGCAGCCTCCTCGAGGCGGGACAGGGGTTGAGTCACACCTTC.

This CDR3 reads CASSPPGGQGNIQYF. The CDR3 region has the DNA TGTGCCAGCTCACCACCGGGGGGACAGGGAAACATTCAGTACTTC. The V and J genes are TRBV18 and TRBJ2-4; 9 nucleotides line up with TRBD1. The V segment lost 0 bases and the J segment 6 bases; nucleotides outside the gene matches: 3. The CDR3 sequence is 15 residues long. Looked up from germline, CDR1 is KGHSH and CDR2 is LQKENI.

The genes are TRBV5-8 and TRBJ2-5, with 9 bases fitting TRBD1. This CDR3 region has 16 residues. CDR1 is SGHTS and CDR2 is YDEGEE in the germline V gene. Germline trimming cut 4 bases from V and 5 bases from J; bases unmatched to any gene: 12. The CDR3 loop is CASSLAGTGTAETQYF. CDR3 bases: TGTGCCAGCAGCCTAGCCGGGACAGGGACGGCGGAGACCCAGTACTTC.

The chain links TRBV27 to TRBJ2-1; D might be TRBD1 (6 bases). Trimming cost V 5 bases and J 6 bases, with 17 bases left between them. CDR1 and CDR2 from the germline V gene are MNHEY and SMNVEV (reference sequence). The CDR3 is made up of 15 amino acids. CDR3 bases: TGTGCCAGCAGTATCAGGCAGGGGTTGGGCAATGAGCAGTTCTTC. Encoded protein: CASSIRQGLGNEQFF.

The rearrangement links TRBV7-2 to TRBJ1-2; 12 bases match TRBD1. J was trimmed by 7 bases and V by 5 bases; bases with no gene match: 11. The germline V gene encodes CDR1 SGHTA and CDR2 FQGNSA. The CDR3 covers 16 residues. The DNA of the CDR3 is TGTGCCAGCAGCCCTAGAGTGGGACAGGGGGCGGGTGGCTACACCTTC. Its protein product is CASSPRVGQGAGGYTF.

The gene calls are TRBV4-1 and TRBJ1-2; 9 positions match TRBD1. Germline trimming cut 2 bases from V and 2 bases from J; bases unmatched to any gene: 3. The CDR3 has 15 residues. The V gene's germline CDR1 is MGHRA and CDR2 YSYEKL. The CDR3 DNA is TGCGCCAGCAGCCAACCCGGGACAGGGAACTATGGCTACACCTTC. Translating gives CASSQPGTGNYGYTF.

The rearrangement links TRBV20-1 to TRBJ2-1; D not resolved. CDR1 DFQATT and CDR2 SNEGSKA come from the germline V gene (reference sequence). The CDR3 covers 11 residues. Trimming left V 6 bases short and J 10 bases short, with 13 bases between. The CDR3 is CSAIRYGEQFF. CDR3 DNA sequence: TGCAGTGCCATAAGGTACGGGGAGCAGTTCTTC.

The genes are TRBV5-4 and TRBJ2-6; 9 nucleotides line up with TRBD1. Germline values: CDR1 SGHNT, CDR2 YYREEE (reference sequence). The junction had 3 bases not matched to a gene; V was cut back by 2 bases and J by 0 bases. The CDR3 runs 17 residues. Here the CDR3 reads CASSLPGQGSGANVLTF. In DNA, the CDR3 is TGTGCCAGCAGCTTACCGGGACAGGGCTCTGGGGCCAACGTCCTGACTTTC.

The rearrangement joins TRBV13 to TRBJ2-7; TRBD2 matches 13 bases. The CDR3 is 14 amino acids. Germline loops: CDR1 PRHDT, CDR2 FYEKMQ (reference sequence). Unmatched junction bases numbered 7, after V lost 5 bases and J lost 9 bases. The chain's CDR3 is CASSPGLAGAGQYF. CDR3 bases: TGTGCCAGCAGCCCCGGACTAGCGGGGGCGGGGCAGTACTTC. The full variable domain, in which reference TRBV13 and TRBJ2-7 provide the parts outside the CDR3, is AAGVIQSPRHLIKEKRETATLKCYPIPRHDTVYWYQQGPGQDPQFLISFYEKMQSDKGSIPDRFSAQQFSDYHSELNMSSLELGDSALYFCASSPGLAGAGQYFGPGTRLTVT.

This sequence joins TRBV24-1 and TRBJ1-5; D is possibly TRBD1 (5 bases). There are 13 residues in the CDR3. The germline gives CDR1 KGHDR, CDR2 SFDVKD. Between the trimmed V and J ends, which lost 11 bases and 6 bases, there was a span of 16 bases. CDR3 sequence: CAISSGAVQPQHF. As DNA, the CDR3 is TGTGCCATCTCAAGCGGGGCGGTTCAGCCCCAGCATTTT.

V usage is TRBV6-5 and J usage is TRBJ1-1; maybe TRBD1 (5 bases). This CDR3 region has 14 residues. V shed 4 bases and J shed 6 bases, with 15 bases lying between them. Germline CDR1 reads MNHEY; CDR2 reads SVGAGI. The CDR3 DNA reads as TGTGCCAGCAGTTCCTTCAGGGTTGGGGCTGAAGCTTTCTTT. Translating it yields CASSSFRVGAEAFF.

The chain couples TRBV6-6 to TRBJ1-5; D not resolved. V gave up 0 bases and J gave up 5 bases, with 14 bases separating them. The germline V gene has CDR1 MNHNY and CDR2 SVGAGI (reference sequence). The CDR3 totals 16 residues. In DNA, the CDR3 is TGTGCCAGCAGTTACTCGTTGGGCCAAGGCGATCAGCCCCAGCATTTT. Amino acids: CASSYSLGQGDQPQHF.

The J gene is TRBJ2-7, the V gene TRBV6-5, with a possible D match to TRBD1 (5 bases). Germline V gene data show CDR1 as MNHEY and CDR2 as SVGAGI. This CDR3 has 14 residues. The ends were cut back, 5 bases at V and 4 bases at J, with 15 bases in the middle. The CDR3 nucleotides are TGTGCCAGCAGTCTGGAACACAGGCAGTACGAGCAGTACGTC. This gives the protein CASSLEHRQYEQYV.

The rearrangement links TRBV12-3 or TRBV12-4 to TRBJ2-7; 7 bases agree with TRBD1. CDR3 length: 11 residues. The trim removed 9 bases at V and 5 bases at J, leaving 4 bases unmatched. This CDR3 is CARVGTDEQYF. The CDR3 nucleotides read TGTGCCAGGGTGGGGACAGACGAGCAGTACTTC.

The J gene is TRBJ1-2, the V gene TRBV30; 7 nucleotides match TRBD1. The V and J ends lost 0 bases and 6 bases, in that order; junction bases with no gene match: 10. The CDR3 has 15 amino acids. CDR1 and CDR2 (germline): GTSNPN, SVGIG (reference sequence). The CDR3 region is CAWSVGTEPVNGYTF. The DNA of the CDR3 is TGTGCCTGGAGTGTGGGGACAGAACCAGTAAATGGCTACACCTTC. Together with reference TRBV30 and TRBJ1-2, the CDR3 gives the full variable domain: SQTIHQWPATLVQPVGSPLSLECTVEGTSNPNLYWYRQAAGRGLQLLFYSVGIGQISSEVPQNLSASRPQDRQFILSSKKLLLSDSGFYLCAWSVGTEPVNGYTFGSGTRLTVV.

The sample holds a few counts of this clone. V gene TRBV3-1 (or the pseudogene TRBV3-2) combines with J gene TRBJ1-2, with unresolved D. The V gene lost 4 bases and the J gene lost 8 bases, with 14 bases spanning the gap. CDR1 is LGHDT, CDR2 YNNKEL, per germline (reference sequence). This CDR3 region has 13 residues. Written as DNA, the CDR3 is TGTGCCAGCAGCCCCAGTGAGGGTCGCGGCTACACCTTC. This translates into CASSPSEGRGYTF.